A selection of T cell receptor beta chains follows, all from one sample in a study of blood T cell repertoires in COVID-19. Here immunoSEQ multiplex PCR was the method, and the copy in TCRdb shows in-frame clones only, minus some. The table lists roughly 300,000 clones, 80% to 90% of them singletons, with 8% to 13% in the top ten. The sequencing sample was made of PBMCs or T cells enriched from blood (not recorded which). These receptors originate from a woman aged 18-35 years who had recovered from COVID-19. CDR3s leave out the opening cysteine and the closing phenylalanine or tryptophan.

>TRBV4-1
ASSQVSGRAAGELF
>TRBV19
ASSTPLAISYNEQF
>TRBV13
ASSGPGGKRTEAF
>TRBV6-5
AIGPRYNQPQH
>TRBV10-3
AIAERQVLSYNEQF
>TRBV30
AWTIGTFDGYT
>TRBV19
ASSLQYRQVNTEAF
>TRBV10-3
AISGTGSHEQY
>TRBV10-2
ASSESTGVKTQY
>TRBV30
AWSAGPGLFQPQH
>TRBV12-5
ASGLWQVLEAF
>TRBV5-1
ASSSLAGGSDEQF
>TRBV10-3
AISESGGEAF
>TRBV10-2
ASSPGQGVYGYT
>TRBV18
ASSPREGGTDTQY
>TRBV6-2/TRBV6-3
ASSYPSGGTDTQY
>TRBV28
ASSLKGQKAF
>TRBV30
AWSSGEETQY
>TRBV12-3/TRBV12-4
ASSKPGDRRV
>TRBV6-6
ASSSIAGVTEAF
>TRBV11-2
ASSLGLYEQY
>TRBV5-1
ASSLEDRMNTEAF
>TRBV7-9
ASSLGTGGNYGYT
>TRBV2
ASSGGTGGLEAF
>TRBV27
ASSRRSTAGTGNTEAF
>TRBV11-2
ASSPGGGVPTEAF
>TRBV2
ASSEDRGGNSPLH
>TRBV19
ASIRDRGLNTEAF
>TRBV29-1
SVEDLLRDRGLSYGYT
>TRBV9
ASSLGTSGSGEQF
>TRBV28
ASSPVLGGEQF
>TRBV7-9
ASSFLAVDYT
>TRBV10-1
ASSMDRFTYEQY
>TRBV7-9
ASSLMGTLESYEQY
>TRBV28
ASSSGQLTFSGNTIY
>TRBV30
ASGVNEKLF
>TRBV12-5
ASGLVLGDRVLNSPLH
>TRBV27
ASSWTGVLNTEAF
>TRBV18
ASYRDTYQETQY
>TRBV5-1
ASSLGVGSQEGGYT
>TRBV10-2
ASSGEVDYGYT
>TRBV5-6
ASSLRGRGLSGNTIY
>TRBV10-3
AISDEQFGGYEQY
>TRBV6-1
ASSEGEGDTQY
>TRBV6-1
ASSERDRGDSPLH
>TRBV12-3/TRBV12-4
ASSLDGYGYT
>TRBV15
ATSRDLAGGPNEQF
>TRBV30
AWIFGQGTFRGYT
>TRBV28
ASSSLTGFLTDTQY
>TRBV7-2
ASGYGGSHQPQH
>TRBV28
ASSLGGRDSPLH
>TRBV5-5
ASSGGTAKDTQY